These T cell receptor beta chains were read from a single sample in a study of early T cells in non-severe SARS-CoV-2 infection. From the 5' RACE reads, TCRdb called clonotypes with MiXCR, one entry per CDR3 protein. Among 27,000 or so distinct CDR3 sequences, 2.5% to 3.5% were seen once, and the ten largest hold approximately 0.72%. The sequencing sample was made of whole blood. All receptors come from an adult who was a healthcare worker with PCR-confirmed SARS-CoV-2 infection or an uninfected control (not recorded which). CDR3s include the opening cysteine and the closing phenylalanine or tryptophan. The D gene is left open where the match is weak. The size field reads once, few, many or a size class.

J gene,D gene,clone size,V gene,CDR3 DNA,CDR3 protein
TRBJ1-5,NA,many,TRBV7-2,TGTGCCAGCAGCTACAGGGTTCATTCAGATCAGCCCCAGCATTTT,CASSYRVHSDQPQHF
TRBJ2-2,NA,few,TRBV12-3/TRBV12-4,TGTGCCAGCAGAATAGGCAGGGTTTGGACCGGGGAGCTGTTTTTT,CASRIGRVWTGELFF
TRBJ1-5,TRBD1,many,TRBV4-1,TGCGCCAGCAGCCAAGATAGGGACAGGGGAGGACGTCAGCCCCAGCATTTT,CASSQDRDRGGRQPQHF
TRBJ1-1,TRBD1,many,TRBV2,TGTGCCAGCAGTCGGGGACAGGGGGTGAACACTGAAGCTTTCTTT,CASSRGQGVNTEAFF
TRBJ2-1,NA,many,TRBV5-8,TGTGCCAGCAGCTTGGCCTACGGGTACAATGAGCAGTTCTTC,CASSLAYGYNEQFF
TRBJ1-5,NA,many,TRBV29-1,TGCAGCGTGGCTGACGGATCCAATCAGCCCCAGCATTTT,CSVADGSNQPQHF
TRBJ2-1,NA,many,TRBV7-8,TGTGCCAGCAGCTTAGTGAGCACCAATGAGCAGTTCTTC,CASSLVSTNEQFF
TRBJ1-5,NA,many,TRBV11-2,TGTGCCAGCAGCTTAGACTTGACAGGCCTCCTGTCCACCCAGCATTTT,CASSLDLTGLLSTQHF
TRBJ1-4,TRBD1,many,TRBV5-5,TGTGCCAGCAGCCCTAAAACACAGGGGCTTAATGAAAAACTGTTTTTT,CASSPKTQGLNEKLFF
TRBJ2-2,NA,many,TRBV7-2,TGTGCCAGCAGCCGCGAGATCCGTGACACCGGGGAGCTGTTTTTT,CASSREIRDTGELFF
TRBJ1-6,TRBD1,many,TRBV20-1,TGCAGTGCTACCCGACAGGGAACACCCCTCCACTTT,CSATRQGTPLHF
TRBJ1-3,NA,many,TRBV6-1,TGTGCCAGCAGTCGAGACAGACTTGGAAACACCATATATTTT,CASSRDRLGNTIYF
TRBJ2-6,NA,many,TRBV5-1,TGCGCCAGCAGCTTGCCCAGGGGATTCGCTCTCTCTGGGGCCAACGTCCTGACTTTC,CASSLPRGFALSGANVLTF
TRBJ2-1,NA,few,TRBV12-3/TRBV12-4,TGTGCCAGCGGTCACTACAATGAGCAGTTCTTC,CASGHYNEQFF
TRBJ1-1,NA,many,TRBV6-5,TGTGCCAGCAGGCCAGGGGAGGGTTTCACTGAAGCTTTCTTT,CASRPGEGFTEAFF
TRBJ1-6,NA,medium-sized,TRBV20-1,TGCAGTGCTAGAGTCGCAGGACCTACGGATTCACCCCTCCACTTT,CSARVAGPTDSPLHF